Presented here are 25 T cell receptor beta chains from one specimen sequenced in a study of blood T cell repertoires in COVID-19. Method: immunoSEQ multiplex PCR; TCRdb's copy keeps in-frame clones and lacks some. Found here are about 210,000 clones, around nine tenths of them singletons; the top ten hold about 6.2%. Sequenced: peripheral blood. The receptors derive from a man aged 55 to 70 who had recovered from COVID-19.

V and J are TRBV7-2 and TRBJ1-1, with unresolved D. V lost 5 bases to trimming and J lost 1 base, with 14 bases between them. The germline gives CDR1 SGHTA, CDR2 FQGNSA. The CDR3 spans 15 residues. The CDR3 sequence: CASSPPGARNTEAFF. The CDR3 DNA sequence: TGTGCCAGCAGCCCTCCGGGAGCAAGGAACACTGAAGCTTTCTTT.

The chain uses TRBV4-3 and TRBJ1-2; 8 bases match TRBD1. Germline CDR1 LGHNA, CDR2 YSLEER. Germline trimming cut 0 bases from V and 7 bases from J; bases unmatched to any gene: 4. The CDR3 length is 14 residues. Written as DNA, the CDR3 is TGCGCCAGCAGCCAAGACGACAGGGGCCTTGGCTACACCTTC. Amino acids: CASSQDDRGLGYTF.

This clone came up a few times. The chain uses TRBV5-6 and TRBJ1-2, with TRBD1 identical over 11 bases. Germline CDR1 SGHDT, CDR2 YYEEEE. The CDR3 totals 13 residues. The V segment lost 4 bases and the J segment 6 bases; nucleotides outside the gene matches: 2. CDR3 sequence reads: CASSRGQGDGYTF. The CDR3 nucleotides read TGTGCCAGCAGCCGGGGACAGGGGGATGGCTACACCTTC.

The chain has TRBV29-1 and TRBJ2-1, with TRBD1 matching over 9 bases. The CDR3 consists of 16 residues. V shed 6 bases and J 5 bases; nucleotides not matched to a gene: 14. Germline CDR1 and CDR2: SQVTM and ANQGSEA. CDR3 nucleotide sequence: TGCAGCGTACGAAGACGGGAGACAGGGGGTCACAATGAGCAGTTCTTC. Its protein is CSVRRRETGGHNEQFF.

With respect to this clone: This same CDR3 is encoded by further DNA sequences in the sample. This chain joins TRBV18 and TRBJ1-1; possibly TRBD1 for D (6 bases). Germline CDR1 KGHSH, CDR2 LQKENI. The CDR3 spans 13 residues. Deletions cut 3 bases from V and 1 base from J, with 6 bases between. CDR3 protein: CASSPTGNTEAFF. CDR3 bases: TGTGCCAGCTCACCGACAGGGAACACTGAAGCTTTCTTT.

This clone appeared once. The rearrangement uses TRBV9 and TRBJ2-6, with D unresolved. The V gene lost 3 bases and the J gene lost 4 bases, with 8 bases spanning the gap. There are 14 residues in the CDR3. From germline, CDR1 is SGDLS and CDR2 YYNGEE. CDR3 sequence reads: CASSAYEGANVLTF. Here the CDR3 DNA reads TGTGCCAGCAGCGCTTACGAGGGGGCCAACGTCCTGACTTTC. Combining the CDR3 with reference TRBV9 and TRBJ2-6 gives the whole variable domain DSGVTQTPKHLITATGQRVTLRCSPRSGDLSVYWYQQSLDQGLQFLIQYYNGEERAKGNILERFSAQQFPDLHSELNLSSLELGDSALYFCASSAYEGANVLTFGAGSRLTVL.

The chain recombines TRBV19 with TRBJ2-2; TRBD2 matches at 13 bases. CDR3 length: 17 amino acids. Trimming at V came to 4 bases and at J to 6 bases, leaving 8 bases not matched to a gene. The germline CDR1 and CDR2 sequences are LNHDA and SQIVND (reference sequence). CDR3 amino acids: CASSTRTSGSRPGELFF. DNA of the CDR3: TGTGCCAGTAGTACCCGGACTAGCGGGAGTCGTCCCGGGGAGCTGTTTTTT.

This clone has more than one count but fewer than ten. V and J are TRBV11-2 and TRBJ1-5; D is undetermined. V was pared by 1 base and J by 7 bases, with 8 bases between. The CDR3 loop spans 13 amino acids. The V gene's germline CDR1 is SGHAT and CDR2 FQNNGV. CDR3 coding DNA: TGTGCCAGCAGCTTAGTGCAGGTCCAGCCCCAGCATTTT. Its translation: CASSLVQVQPQHF.

There are a few counts of this clone. The chain is built from TRBV5-4 and TRBJ1-4; the match to TRBD1 covers 7 bases. J gave up 5 bases and V 0 bases, and 4 bases lay outside the gene matches. Germline V gives CDR1 SGHNT, CDR2 YYREEE (reference sequence). The CDR3 runs to 15 residues. CDR3 sequence: CASSLGGTANEKLFF. For the CDR3, the DNA is TGTGCCAGCAGCTTGGGCGGGACAGCAAATGAAAAACTGTTTTTT.

The chain is built from TRBV7-9 and TRBJ2-3, with 7 bases matching TRBD1. Germline values: CDR1 SEHNR, CDR2 FQNEAQ (reference sequence). This CDR3 spans 13 amino acids. V shed 8 bases and J 2 bases; nucleotides not matched to a gene: 4. The CDR3 loop is CASGQGDTDTQYF. In DNA form, the CDR3 reads TGTGCCAGCGGGCAGGGGGACACAGATACGCAGTATTTT.

The chain carries TRBV9 and TRBJ1-5, with TRBD1 matching over 7 bases. Trimming removed 1 base from V and 3 bases from J; junction bases left unmatched: 4. Germline V gene data show CDR1 as SGDLS and CDR2 as YYNGEE. The CDR3 has 15 amino acids. CDR3 in amino acids: CASSVRGQINQPQHF. CDR3 in DNA: TGTGCCAGCAGCGTACGGGGACAGATCAATCAGCCCCAGCATTTT.

About this clone: Germline and junction disagree at one end, which may indicate a read error. The genes are TRBV11-3 and TRBJ2-2; D gene unclear. The germline gives CDR1 SGHNT, CDR2 YENEEA. The CDR3 is made up of 12 amino acids. CDR3 protein: CASSVDNRELFF. As DNA, the CDR3 is TGTGCCAGCAGCGTAGATAATCGGGAGCTGTTTTTT.

The V and J genes are TRBV2 and TRBJ2-3; 13 positions agree with TRBD2. From germline, CDR1 is SNHLY and CDR2 FYNNEI. V shed 9 bases and J 6 bases; nucleotides not matched to a gene: 6. CDR3 length: 14 amino acids. CDR3 bases: TGTGCCAGTCTCACTAGCGGGAGGGCGGATACGCAGTATTTT. Protein: CASLTSGRADTQYF. The full variable domain, in which reference TRBV2 and TRBJ2-3 provide the parts outside the CDR3, is EPEVTQTPSHQVTQMGQEVILRCVPISNHLYFYWYRQILGQKVEFLVSFYNNEISEKSEIFDDQFSVERPDGSNFTLKIRSTKLEDSAMYFCASLTSGRADTQYFGPGTRLTVL.

V gene TRBV7-8 combines with J gene TRBJ1-2; perhaps TRBD1 as D (6 bases). V lost 5 bases, J lost 2 bases, and 12 bases lay in between. The CDR3 totals 14 residues. Germline V gives CDR1 SGHVS, CDR2 FQNEAQ. This CDR3 is CASSLGHANYGYTF. The CDR3 DNA reads as TGTGCCAGCAGCCTGGGACACGCCAACTATGGCTACACCTTC.

V and J are TRBV18 and TRBJ2-5; tentative D call: TRBD2 (5 bases). V shed 5 bases and J shed 7 bases, with 17 bases lying between them. Germline CDR1 KGHSH, CDR2 LQKENI. This CDR3 contains 14 residues. For the CDR3, the DNA is TGTGCCAGCTCAGCCACCCCTGGAGAGGGGACCCAGTACTTC. Protein: CASSATPGEGTQYF.

V and J are TRBV7-3 and TRBJ2-5, with TRBD2 identical over 8 bases. The ends lost 5 bases at V and 3 bases at J; junction bases unmatched: 8. Germline V gene data show CDR1 as SGHTA and CDR2 as FQGTGA. This CDR3 has 15 residues. The CDR3 DNA is TGTGCCAGCAGCCCGATACGGACTAGCAAAGAGACCCAGTACTTC. Protein product: CASSPIRTSKETQYF.

This chain uses TRBV5-1 with TRBJ2-1; 10 bases are a match to TRBD2. The CDR3 spans 14 residues. The ends lost 7 bases at V and 9 bases at J; junction bases unmatched: 10. Germline loops: CDR1 SGHRS, CDR2 YFSETQ. The CDR3 DNA reads TGCGCCAGCCGACCTAGCGGGAGCGAGGGTGAGCAGTTCTTC. Encoded protein: CASRPSGSEGEQFF.

A few counts support this clone. This chain connects TRBV29-1 to TRBJ1-2, with 10 bases matching TRBD1. V trimming: 7 bases; J trimming: 5 bases; junction bases outside the gene matches: 7. The germline CDR1 and CDR2 sequences are SQVTM and ANQGSEA. This CDR3 comprises 13 residues. The CDR3 nucleotides are TGCAGCGGTTCTGGGACAGGGGATTATGGCTACACCTTC. It yields the protein CSGSGTGDYGYTF. The full variable domain, rest sourced from reference TRBV29-1 and TRBJ1-2, is SAVISQKPSRDICQRGTSLTIQCQVDSQVTMMFWYRQQPGQSLTLIATANQGSEATYESGFVIDKFPISRPNLTFSTLTVSNMSPEDSSIYLCSGSGTGDYGYTFGSGTRLTVV.

This rearrangement joins TRBV6-1 to TRBJ2-7; tentatively, D is TRBD1 (5 bases). This CDR3 is built from 15 residues. Germline CDR1 is MNHNS and CDR2 is SASEGT. V was trimmed by 5 bases and J by 4 bases, leaving 18 bases between them. The CDR3 reads CASSSPGSPEYEQYF. The CDR3 region has the DNA TGTGCCAGCAGTTCCCCAGGGTCCCCCGAATACGAGCAGTACTTC.

The genes are TRBV11-2 and TRBJ2-3; TRBD2 matches at 12 bases. CDR3 size: 18 residues. The germline V gene encodes CDR1 SGHAT and CDR2 FQNNGV. Losses at the gene ends were 4 bases for V and 0 bases for J; bases not matched to a gene: 8. The CDR3 nucleotides are TGTGCCAGCAGCTCCCGGACTAGCGGGGTATTTAGCACAGATACGCAGTATTTT. This gives the protein CASSSRTSGVFSTDTQYF.

The V and J genes are TRBV18 and TRBJ1-1; tentatively, D is TRBD1 (5 bases). Deletions cut 3 bases from V and 11 bases from J, with 13 bases between. Germline values: CDR1 KGHSH, CDR2 LQKENI. The CDR3 runs 12 residues. CDR3 in amino acids: CASSPQSGVAFF. CDR3 nucleotides: TGTGCCAGCTCACCGCAGTCGGGGGTGGCTTTCTTT.

The chain joins TRBV19 to TRBJ2-3, with 11 bases that match TRBD2. The CDR3 totals 15 residues. Germline trimming cut 8 bases from V and 1 base from J; bases unmatched to any gene: 5. Germline CDR1 and CDR2: LNHDA and SQIVND (reference sequence). CDR3 in DNA: TGTGCCAGTCTAACTAGCGGGAGTGGCACAGATACGCAGTATTTT. This codes for CASLTSGSGTDTQYF.

Ten or more counts support this clone. The chain employs TRBV27 and TRBJ1-1; TRBD1 might be the D (5 bases). V shed 7 bases and J shed 4 bases, with 25 bases lying between them. This CDR3 spans 17 amino acids. Germline assignment: CDR1 MNHEY and CDR2 SMNVEV (reference sequence). Here the CDR3 reads CASTPVKGEGESTEAFF. CDR3 nucleotides: TGTGCCAGCACTCCAGTTAAAGGGGAGGGCGAGAGCACTGAAGCTTTCTTT.

The chain employs TRBV6-5 and TRBJ2-2; 7 nucleotides line up with TRBD1. Trimming cost V 1 base and J 6 bases; bases outside gene matches: 2. The CDR3 covers 14 residues. Germline CDR1 reads MNHEY; CDR2 reads SVGAGI. Here the CDR3 DNA reads TGTGCCAGCAGTTACTACAGGGGAGCCGGGGAGCTGTTTTTT. Protein: CASSYYRGAGELFF.

CDR3 nucleotides: TGTGCCAGCAGTCGGGAGGGGGCCAGCTATGGCTACACCTTC. It yields the protein CASSREGASYGYTF. The chain combines TRBV6-5 with TRBJ1-2; 7 bases are a match to TRBD1. CDR1 is MNHEY, CDR2 SVGAGI, per germline. The CDR3 covers 14 residues. Trimming cost V 5 bases and J 4 bases; bases outside gene matches: 7.